A single sample gave rise to the 25 T cell receptor beta chains below, sequenced in a study of sequential checkpoint blockade in melanoma. Profiling relied on immunoSEQ multiplex PCR, and the TCRdb table lists in-frame clones only, not all of them. Of some 10,000 clones detected, more than 70% appear once; the ten largest clones hold 9.5% to 13%. The sample's treatment: randomized to nivolumab then ipilimumab (arm A) or the reverse (arm B). Source: CD8+ T cells sorted from blood (inferred from file names), taken from a patient given nivolumab and ipilimumab in sequence. Source of these receptors: a human donor with melanoma.

The V call is TRBV7-2, the J call TRBJ2-1; TRBD2 aligns across 13 bases. Trimming removed 5 bases from V and 3 bases from J; junction bases left unmatched: 13. The CDR3 sequence is 19 residues long. Per germline, CDR1 SGHTA and CDR2 FQGNSA. As DNA, the CDR3 is TGTGCCAGCAGCCAACTGAGGACTAGCGGGAGTTTCAACTACAATGAGCAGTTCTTC. Translated: CASSQLRTSGSFNYNEQFF.

This chain connects TRBV19 to TRBJ2-1, with 7 bases lining up with TRBD2. Germline assignment: CDR1 LNHDA and CDR2 SQIVND (reference sequence). This CDR3 contains 17 residues. With V trimmed by 0 bases and J by 3 bases, 8 bases remained unmatched. CDR3 in amino acids: CASSIDGRLADYNEQFF. For the CDR3, the DNA is TGTGCCAGTAGTATAGACGGGCGTCTAGCGGACTACAATGAGCAGTTCTTC.

Concerning this clone: A junction boundary mismatches the germline segment, possibly from a read error. The chain carries TRBV7-7 and TRBJ2-2; weak D call: TRBD2 (5 bases). CDR1 and CDR2 (germline): SSHAT, FNYEAQ (reference sequence). CDR3 length: 18 amino acids. The CDR3 nucleotides are TGTGCTAGCAGCCCGACCCCGTGGGAGAACACGAACACCGGGGAGCTGTTTTTT. This encodes CASSPTPWENTNTGELFF.

The chain joins TRBV9 to TRBJ2-1; 11 bases match TRBD2. There are 16 residues in the CDR3. The germline CDR1 and CDR2 sequences are SGDLS and YYNGEE. The V segment lost 0 bases and the J segment 4 bases; nucleotides outside the gene matches: 3. CDR3 in amino acids: CASSVGGTSGYNEQFF. The CDR3 DNA reads as TGTGCCAGCAGCGTAGGCGGGACTAGCGGTTACAATGAGCAGTTCTTC.

V usage is TRBV7-9 and J usage is TRBJ2-3; 7 nucleotides align to TRBD1. The germline CDR1 and CDR2 sequences are SEHNR and FQNEAQ (reference sequence). The V and J ends lost 5 bases and 2 bases, in that order; junction bases with no gene match: 7. This CDR3 is built from 15 residues. CDR3 in DNA: TGTGCCAGCAGCGCCCAGGGACAGCTCACAGATACGCAGTATTTT. Its translation: CASSAQGQLTDTQYF. The full variable domain, its missing parts supplied by reference TRBV7-9 and TRBJ2-3, is DTGVSQNPRHKITKRGQNVTFRCDPISEHNRLYWYRQTLGQGPEFLTYFQNEAQLEKSRLLSDRFSAERPKGSFSTLEIQRTEQGDSAMYLCASSAQGQLTDTQYFGPGTRLTVL.

The rearrangement joins TRBV9 to TRBJ2-1; TRBD2 matches at 11 bases. Unmatched junction bases numbered 9, after V lost 3 bases and J lost 4 bases. Per germline, CDR1 SGDLS and CDR2 YYNGEE. The CDR3 contains 17 residues. CDR3 in amino acids: CASSARRLAGRYNEQFF. The CDR3, as DNA: TGTGCCAGCAGCGCCCGGAGACTAGCGGGACGATACAATGAGCAGTTCTTC.

This chain links TRBV6-6 with TRBJ1-1; the D gene is possibly TRBD1 (6 bases). V was trimmed by 8 bases and J by 1 base, leaving 8 bases between them. Looked up from germline, CDR1 is MNHNY and CDR2 is SVGAGI (reference sequence). This CDR3 comprises 12 residues. CDR3: CASGTPNTEAFF. As DNA, the CDR3 is TGTGCCAGCGGGACACCGAACACTGAAGCTTTCTTT.

This rearrangement joins TRBV30 to TRBJ1-4, with 9 nucleotides matching TRBD1. Germline values: CDR1 GTSNPN, CDR2 SVGIG (reference sequence). Trimming cost V 3 bases and J 5 bases; bases outside gene matches: 10. This CDR3 spans 16 amino acids. The CDR3 nucleotides read TGTGCCTGGAGCTCCACGACCGGGACAGGGAATGAAAAACTGTTTTTT. It translates to CAWSSTTGTGNEKLFF.

The V and J genes are TRBV27 and TRBJ2-7, with 9 bases matching TRBD2. The ends lost 2 bases at V and 7 bases at J; junction bases unmatched: 6. The CDR3 sequence is 14 residues long. CDR1 is MNHEY and CDR2 is SMNVEV in the germline V gene (reference sequence). The CDR3 sequence is CASSLIAGAGEQYF. The CDR3 DNA reads TGTGCCAGCAGTTTAATAGCGGGAGCTGGGGAGCAGTACTTC.

This CDR3 is CAWSVAKTGRNQPQHF. The DNA of the CDR3 is TGTGCCTGGAGTGTAGCGAAGACAGGGCGAAATCAGCCCCAGCATTTT. The V gene is TRBV30, the J gene TRBJ1-5; the match to TRBD1 covers 7 bases. Germline loops: CDR1 GTSNPN, CDR2 SVGIG (reference sequence). Germline trimming cut 0 bases from V and 4 bases from J; bases unmatched to any gene: 9. The CDR3 has 16 residues.

This chain joins TRBV6-1 and TRBJ2-5; 11 bases fit TRBD2. Germline V CDR1 and CDR2: MNHNS, SASEGT. This CDR3 region has 15 residues. Unmatched junction bases numbered 4, after V lost 2 bases and J lost 5 bases. CDR3 coding DNA: TGTGCCAGCAGTGAACTAGCGGGGGGCGGTGAGACCCAGTACTTC. Translation: CASSELAGGGETQYF.

The gene calls are TRBV27 and TRBJ1-2; 11 nucleotides align to TRBD1. CDR1 and CDR2 (germline): MNHEY, SMNVEV (reference sequence). The CDR3 has 17 residues. Losses at the gene ends were 5 bases for V and 3 bases for J; bases not matched to a gene: 11. The chain's CDR3 is CASSLDYGQGAYYGYTF. The DNA of the CDR3 is TGTGCCAGCAGTCTTGACTACGGACAGGGGGCCTACTATGGCTACACCTTC.

J is TRBJ2-7 and V is TRBV28; tentative D call: TRBD2 (5 bases). The germline V and J ends were trimmed by 2 bases and 2 bases, with 10 bases remaining between them. This CDR3 contains 14 residues. Germline V lookup: CDR1 MDHEN, CDR2 SYDVKM. CDR3 residues: CASSLDGVTYEQYF. The CDR3 DNA follows: TGTGCCAGCAGTTTAGACGGGGTAACCTACGAGCAGTACTTC.

V gene TRBV9 combines with J gene TRBJ1-2, with TRBD1 matching 7 bases. V trimming: 3 bases; J trimming: 4 bases; junction bases outside the gene matches: 6. Germline CDR1 and CDR2: SGDLS and YYNGEE. The CDR3 runs 14 residues. CDR3 residues: CASSARQGSYGYTF. Written as DNA, the CDR3 is TGTGCCAGCAGCGCTCGACAGGGTTCCTATGGCTACACCTTC.

The chain is built from TRBV15 and TRBJ2-7; 9 nucleotides line up with TRBD2. Germline V gives CDR1 LNHNV, CDR2 YYDKDF (reference sequence). V trimming: 0 bases; J trimming: 0 bases; junction bases outside the gene matches: 0. The CDR3 has 15 residues. CDR3 nucleotides: TGTGCCACCAGCAGAGATAGCGGGAGCTCCTACGAGCAGTACTTC. This encodes CATSRDSGSSYEQYF.

The V call is TRBV28, the J call TRBJ1-1, with D maybe TRBD1 (5 bases). The CDR3 consists of 20 residues. Germline V CDR1 and CDR2: MDHEN, SYDVKM. V gave up 2 bases and J gave up 10 bases, with 35 bases separating them. The CDR3 sequence: CASSLNPTDERREFWGGAFF. CDR3 DNA: TGTGCCAGCAGTTTAAACCCCACCGACGAGAGGCGGGAGTTTTGGGGGGGAGCTTTCTTT.

This clone was found a few times. The chain carries TRBV5-8 and TRBJ1-4; TRBD1 is a possible D gene (5 bases). V was cut by 4 bases and J by 4 bases, with 11 bases left in between. Germline V gene sequence: CDR1 SGHTS, CDR2 YDEGEE. There are 14 residues in the CDR3. The CDR3, as DNA: TGTGCCAGCAGCCTATTGACAGATAATGAAAAACTGTTTTTT. Its protein product is CASSLLTDNEKLFF. Looking up the rest from reference TRBV5-8 and TRBJ1-4 gives the full variable domain: EAGVTQSPTHLIKTRGQQATLRCSPISGHTSVYWYQQALGLGLQFLLWYDEGEERNRGNFPPRFSGRQFPNYSSELNVNALELEDSALYLCASSLLTDNEKLFFGSGTQLSVL.

The rearrangement uses TRBV27 and TRBJ2-2; possible D gene TRBD2, 6 bases. The CDR3 spans 14 residues. In germline, CDR1 is MNHEY, CDR2 SMNVEV (reference sequence). V dropped 4 bases and J dropped 4 bases, with 10 bases sitting between them. CDR3 region: CASSSGTSTGELFF. In DNA form, the CDR3 reads TGTGCCAGCAGTTCCGGGACTTCCACCGGGGAGCTGTTTTTT.

The chain combines TRBV15 with TRBJ2-7; 9 bases line up with TRBD1. CDR1 and CDR2 (germline): LNHNV, YYDKDF (reference sequence). V lost 3 bases and J lost 3; bases outside the gene matches: 6. The CDR3 runs 15 residues. The CDR3 region is CATSSSPGQGYEQYF. The CDR3, as DNA: TGTGCCACCAGCAGTTCTCCGGGACAGGGCTACGAGCAGTACTTC.

This clone was found a few times. J is TRBJ2-3 and V is TRBV7-9; D might be TRBD1 (5 bases). V dropped 5 bases and J dropped 1 base, with 10 bases sitting between them. Germline V gene lookup returns CDR1 SEHNR and CDR2 FQNEAQ (reference sequence). CDR3 length: 14 amino acids. In DNA, the CDR3 is TGTGCCAGCAGCCTACAGGAGCGCACAGATACGCAGTATTTT. It yields the protein CASSLQERTDTQYF.

The V and J genes are TRBV2 and TRBJ2-1; D gene ambiguous. CDR3 length equals 12 residues. Between the trimmed V and J ends, which lost 3 bases and 6 bases, there was a span of 6 bases. Germline V gene sequence: CDR1 SNHLY, CDR2 FYNNEI. The CDR3 DNA reads as TGTGCCAGCAGTGAGGGCCTCAATGAGCAGTTCTTC. The encoded protein is CASSEGLNEQFF.

This clone was observed a few times. The chain couples TRBV9 to TRBJ1-1, with D possibly being TRBD1 (6 bases). Trimming shortened V by 3 bases and J by 1 base, and 10 bases separated the two germline ends. The CDR3 spans 14 residues. Germline loops: CDR1 SGDLS, CDR2 YYNGEE. CDR3 nucleotide sequence: TGTGCCAGCAGCGAGGGACACCCGAACACTGAAGCTTTCTTT. This codes for CASSEGHPNTEAFF.

J is TRBJ2-7 and V is TRBV7-9, with D perhaps matching TRBD1 (5 bases). Trimming left V 4 bases short and J 5 bases short, with 18 bases between. There are 15 residues in the CDR3. Germline lookup yields CDR1 SEHNR and CDR2 FQNEAQ (reference sequence). CDR3 region: CASSYFEQGIDEQYF. Written as DNA, the CDR3 is TGTGCCAGCAGCTACTTTGAGCAGGGAATCGACGAGCAGTACTTC.

V usage is TRBV6-4 and J usage is TRBJ2-1, with 13 bases lining up with TRBD2. The germline V gene has CDR1 MRHNA and CDR2 SNTAGT. The CDR3 covers 16 residues. V was pared by 6 bases and J by 5 bases, with 7 bases of the junction left unmatched. The CDR3 reads CASSPAGTSGNNEQFF. The CDR3, as DNA: TGTGCCAGCAGCCCCGCCGGGACTAGCGGGAACAATGAGCAGTTCTTC.

Concerning this clone itself: The sample carries other DNA sequences with the same CDR3. The V gene is TRBV7-2, the J gene TRBJ1-1; tentatively, D is TRBD1 (6 bases). With 5 bases removed from V and 0 bases from J, the gap between germline ends came to 10 bases. In germline, CDR1 is SGHTA, CDR2 FQGNSA. The CDR3 runs to 14 residues. CDR3 nucleotides: TGTGCCAGCAGCCGTAGGACAGTGAACACTGAAGCTTTCTTT. Protein sequence: CASSRRTVNTEAFF.